The clone carrying this T cell receptor (beta chain) appeared once. Its antigen is unknown. CDR1 is SGHNT and CDR2 is YYREEE in the germline V gene (reference sequence). This CDR3 spans 16 amino acids. The ends lost 0 bases at V and 3 bases at J; junction bases unmatched: 7. The source of the sample is a study of T cell responses to AZD1222 COVID-19 vaccine. General observations from the study: Nearly half of spike-specific TCRs reportedly target unmutated variant regions. Spike-specific TCR repertoires showed rising breadth and depth after two AZD1222 doses. Baseline serostatus was positive in only six AZD1222 recipients.

TCRdb's copy holds only in-frame clones and misses some; the assay was immunoSEQ multiplex PCR. Of roughly 100,000 clones listed, about 90% are singletons. Sequences were derived from peripheral blood, sampled on day 0 of AZD1222 vaccination. The gene calls are TRBV5-4 and TRBJ2-5, with 8 bases that match TRBD1. The TCR comes from an adult in good health. CDR3 residues: CASSLENRQGKETQYF. CDR3 in DNA: TGTGCCAGCAGCTTGGAAAATCGACAGGGGAAAGAGACCCAGTACTTC.